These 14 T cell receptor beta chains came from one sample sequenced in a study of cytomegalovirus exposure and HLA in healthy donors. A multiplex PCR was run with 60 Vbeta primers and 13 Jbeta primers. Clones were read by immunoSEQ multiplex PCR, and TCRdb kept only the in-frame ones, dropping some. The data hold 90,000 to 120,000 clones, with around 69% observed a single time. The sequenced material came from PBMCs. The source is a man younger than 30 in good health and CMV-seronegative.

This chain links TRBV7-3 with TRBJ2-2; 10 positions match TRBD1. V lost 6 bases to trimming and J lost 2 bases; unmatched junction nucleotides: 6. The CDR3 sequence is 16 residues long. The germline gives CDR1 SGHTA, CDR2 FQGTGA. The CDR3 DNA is TGTGCCAGCAGGAACAGACAGGGGGCTAACACCGGGGAGCTGTTTTTT. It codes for CASRNRQGANTGELFF.

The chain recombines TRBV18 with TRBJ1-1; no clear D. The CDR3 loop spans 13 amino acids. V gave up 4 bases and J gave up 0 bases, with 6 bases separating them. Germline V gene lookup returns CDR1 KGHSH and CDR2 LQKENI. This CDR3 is CASSRSMNTEAFF. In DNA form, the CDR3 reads TGTGCCAGCTCACGGAGCATGAACACTGAAGCTTTCTTT. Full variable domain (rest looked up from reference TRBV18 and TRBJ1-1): NAGVMQNPRHLVRRRGQEARLRCSPMKGHSHVYWYRQLPEEGLKFMVYLQKENIIDESGMPKERFSAEFPKEGPSILRIQQVVRGDSAAYFCASSRSMNTEAFFGQGTRLTVV.

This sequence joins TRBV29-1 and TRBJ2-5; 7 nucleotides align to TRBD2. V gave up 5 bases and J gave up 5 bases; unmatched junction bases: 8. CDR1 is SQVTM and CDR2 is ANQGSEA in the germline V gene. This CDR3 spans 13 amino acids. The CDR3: CSVTPGEGETQYF. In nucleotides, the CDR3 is TGCAGCGTTACCCCCGGGGAGGGGGAGACCCAGTACTTC.

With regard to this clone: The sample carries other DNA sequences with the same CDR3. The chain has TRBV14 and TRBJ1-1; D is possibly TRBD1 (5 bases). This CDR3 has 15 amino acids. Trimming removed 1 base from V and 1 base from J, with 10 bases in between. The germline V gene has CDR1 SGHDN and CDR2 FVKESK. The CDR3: CASSQAAGGNTEAFF. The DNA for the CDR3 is TGTGCCAGCAGCCAAGCGGCGGGGGGGAACACTGAAGCTTTCTTT.

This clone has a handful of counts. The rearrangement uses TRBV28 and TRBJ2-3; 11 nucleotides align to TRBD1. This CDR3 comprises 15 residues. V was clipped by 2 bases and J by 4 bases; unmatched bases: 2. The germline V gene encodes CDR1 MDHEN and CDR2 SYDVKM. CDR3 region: CASSLPGQGADTQYF. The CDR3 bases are TGTGCCAGCAGTTTACCGGGACAGGGGGCAGATACGCAGTATTTT.

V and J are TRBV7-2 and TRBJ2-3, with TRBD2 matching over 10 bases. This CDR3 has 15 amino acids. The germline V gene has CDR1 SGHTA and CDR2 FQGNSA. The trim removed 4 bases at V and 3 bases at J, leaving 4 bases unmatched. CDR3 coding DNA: TGTGCCAGCAGCTATAGCGGGGGGCTTACAGATACGCAGTATTTT. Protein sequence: CASSYSGGLTDTQYF.

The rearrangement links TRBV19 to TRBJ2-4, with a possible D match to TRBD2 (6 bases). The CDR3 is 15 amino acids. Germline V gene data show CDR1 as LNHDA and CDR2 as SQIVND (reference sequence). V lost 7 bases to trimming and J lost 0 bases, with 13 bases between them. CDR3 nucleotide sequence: TGTGCCAGTACCTCCGCGGGGCTAGCCAAAAACATTCAGTACTTC. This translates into CASTSAGLAKNIQYF.

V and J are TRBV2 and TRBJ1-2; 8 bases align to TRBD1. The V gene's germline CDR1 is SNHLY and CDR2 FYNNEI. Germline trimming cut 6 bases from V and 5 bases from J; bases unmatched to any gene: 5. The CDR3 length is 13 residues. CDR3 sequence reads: CASRAGGGYGYTF. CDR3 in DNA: TGTGCCAGCAGGGCAGGGGGCGGATATGGCTACACCTTC.

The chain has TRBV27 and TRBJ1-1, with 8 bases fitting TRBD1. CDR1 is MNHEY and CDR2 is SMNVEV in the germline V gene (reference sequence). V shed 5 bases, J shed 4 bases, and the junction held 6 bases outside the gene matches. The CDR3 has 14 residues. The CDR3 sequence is CASSAPQGGTEAFF. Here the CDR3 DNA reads TGTGCCAGCAGTGCCCCACAGGGGGGCACTGAAGCTTTCTTT.

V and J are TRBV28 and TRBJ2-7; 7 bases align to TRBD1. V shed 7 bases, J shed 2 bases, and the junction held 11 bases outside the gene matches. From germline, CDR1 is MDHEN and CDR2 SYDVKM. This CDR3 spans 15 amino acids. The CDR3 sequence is CASTVTRTGTYEQYF. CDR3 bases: TGTGCCAGCACCGTTACCCGGACAGGAACCTACGAGCAGTACTTC. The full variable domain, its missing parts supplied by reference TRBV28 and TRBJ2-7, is DVKVTQSSRYLVKRTGEKVFLECVQDMDHENMFWYRQDPGLGLRLIYFSYDVKMKEKGDIPEGYSVSREKKERFSLILESASTNQTSMYLCASTVTRTGTYEQYFGPGTRLTVT.

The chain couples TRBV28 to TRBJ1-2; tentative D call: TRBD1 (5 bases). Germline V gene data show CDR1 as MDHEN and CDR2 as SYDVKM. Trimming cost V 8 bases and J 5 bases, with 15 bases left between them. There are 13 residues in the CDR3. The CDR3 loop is CASRLFGGYGYTF. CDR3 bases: TGTGCCAGCCGACTATTTGGGGGGTATGGCTACACCTTC.

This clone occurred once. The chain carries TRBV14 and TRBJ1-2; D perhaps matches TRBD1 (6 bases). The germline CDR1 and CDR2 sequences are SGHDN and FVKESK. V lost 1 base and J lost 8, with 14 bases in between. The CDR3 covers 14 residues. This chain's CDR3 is CASSQARTVEGYTF. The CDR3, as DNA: TGTGCCAGCAGCCAAGCCCGGACAGTGGAAGGCTACACCTTC.

CDR3 sequence: CASSQDGRGSQETQYF. The CDR3 DNA reads TGCGCCAGCAGCCAAGACGGCAGGGGTTCCCAAGAGACCCAGTACTTC. This chain uses TRBV4-3 with TRBJ2-5, with D possibly matching TRBD1 (6 bases). The V gene's germline CDR1 is LGHNA and CDR2 YSLEER. V lost 0 bases and J 1 base, leaving 12 bases between the germline ends. The CDR3 contains 16 residues.

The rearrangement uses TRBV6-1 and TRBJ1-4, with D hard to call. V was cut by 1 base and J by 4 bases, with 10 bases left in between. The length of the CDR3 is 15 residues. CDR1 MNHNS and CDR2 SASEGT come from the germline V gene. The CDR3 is CASSEGLTFNEKLFF. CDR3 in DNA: TGTGCCAGCAGTGAAGGGTTAACATTTAATGAAAAACTGTTTTTT.